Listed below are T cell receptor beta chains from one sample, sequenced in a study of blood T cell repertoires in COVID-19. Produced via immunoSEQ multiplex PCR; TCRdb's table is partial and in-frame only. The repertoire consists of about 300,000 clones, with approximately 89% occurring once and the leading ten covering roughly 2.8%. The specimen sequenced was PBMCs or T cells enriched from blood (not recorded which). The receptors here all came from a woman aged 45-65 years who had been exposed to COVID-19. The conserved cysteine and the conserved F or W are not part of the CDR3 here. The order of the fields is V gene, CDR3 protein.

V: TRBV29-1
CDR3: SVEESKGELGYGYT

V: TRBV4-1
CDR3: ASSLTFRVGTEAF

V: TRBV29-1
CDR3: SVEDLGAPYTEAF

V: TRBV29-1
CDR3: SALQGLGYEQY

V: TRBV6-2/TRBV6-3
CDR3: ASSYRWLAGRVDIQY

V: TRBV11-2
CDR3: ASSPRDYLTGELF

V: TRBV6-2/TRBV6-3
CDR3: ASSFSQGRNPLH

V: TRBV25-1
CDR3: ASSDRGVGNTIY

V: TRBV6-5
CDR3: ANNRTGGAGEQY

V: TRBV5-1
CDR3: ASRPLAGPYEQY

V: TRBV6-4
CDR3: ARARGLLQPQH

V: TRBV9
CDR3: ASSAGQAGEKLF

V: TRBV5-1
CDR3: ASSWDRTYEQY

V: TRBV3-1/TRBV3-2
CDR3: ASSPEPTGDTQY

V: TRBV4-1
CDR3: ASSKRRTGGEGSEETQY

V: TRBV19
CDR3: ASSKGFQETQY

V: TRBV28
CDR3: ASSTVGAPQETQY

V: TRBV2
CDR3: ASSDGQFNHGYT

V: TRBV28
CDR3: ASSHRVIGGSVGIQY

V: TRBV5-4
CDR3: ASSLQGGATDTQY

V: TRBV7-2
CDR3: ASSPQANQPQH

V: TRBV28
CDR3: ASTLAGYSNQPQH

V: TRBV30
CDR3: ALTVSTDTQY

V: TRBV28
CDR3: ASTGLNYEQY

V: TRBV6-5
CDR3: ASSLDSTNTGELF

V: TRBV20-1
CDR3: SASISGGFPSSYNEQF

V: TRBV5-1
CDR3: ASSRDRAWDEQY

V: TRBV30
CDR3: AWSVQRGLGYT

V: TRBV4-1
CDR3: ASSQIGQAGQETQY

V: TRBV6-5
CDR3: ASIGGDHSPLH

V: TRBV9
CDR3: ASSRRGQESTDTQY

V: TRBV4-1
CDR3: ASSQGQGAFTGELF